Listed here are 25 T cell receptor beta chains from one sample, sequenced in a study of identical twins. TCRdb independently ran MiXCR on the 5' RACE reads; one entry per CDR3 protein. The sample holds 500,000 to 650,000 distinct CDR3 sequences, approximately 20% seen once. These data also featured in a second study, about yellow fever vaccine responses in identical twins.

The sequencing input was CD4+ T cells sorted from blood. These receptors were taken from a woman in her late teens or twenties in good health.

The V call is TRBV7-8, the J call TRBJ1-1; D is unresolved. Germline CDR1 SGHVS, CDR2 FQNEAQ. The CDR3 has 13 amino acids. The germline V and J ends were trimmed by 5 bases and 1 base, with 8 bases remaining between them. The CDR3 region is CASSTLPNTEAFF. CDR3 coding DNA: TGTGCCAGCAGCACGCTGCCGAACACTGAAGCTTTCTTT.

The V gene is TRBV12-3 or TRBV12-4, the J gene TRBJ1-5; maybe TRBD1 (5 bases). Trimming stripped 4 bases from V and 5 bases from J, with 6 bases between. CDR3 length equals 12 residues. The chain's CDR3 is CASSWGDQPQHF. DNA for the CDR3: TGTGCCAGCAGTTGGGGGGATCAGCCCCAGCATTTT.

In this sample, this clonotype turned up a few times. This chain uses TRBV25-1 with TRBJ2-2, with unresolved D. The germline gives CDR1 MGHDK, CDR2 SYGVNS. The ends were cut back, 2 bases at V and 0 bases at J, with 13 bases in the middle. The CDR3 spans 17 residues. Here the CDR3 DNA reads TGTGCCAGCAGTGAAACATTTCTGGACCCGAACACCGGGGAGCTGTTTTTT. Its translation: CASSETFLDPNTGELFF.

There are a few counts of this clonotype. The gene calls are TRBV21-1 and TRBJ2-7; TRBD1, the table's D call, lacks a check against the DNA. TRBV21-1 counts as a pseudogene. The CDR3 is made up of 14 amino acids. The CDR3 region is CASSKAALLSEQYV. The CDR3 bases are TGTGCCAGCAGCAAAGCCGCCCTGCTCTCCGAGCAGTACGTC.

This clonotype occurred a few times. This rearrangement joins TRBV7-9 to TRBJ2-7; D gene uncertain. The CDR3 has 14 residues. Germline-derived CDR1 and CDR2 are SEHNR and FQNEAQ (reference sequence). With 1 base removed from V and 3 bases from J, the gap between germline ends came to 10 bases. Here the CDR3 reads CASSLDSRFYEQYF. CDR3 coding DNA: TGTGCCAGCAGCTTAGACAGCCGGTTCTACGAGCAGTACTTC. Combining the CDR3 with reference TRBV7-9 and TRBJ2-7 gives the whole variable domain DTGVSQNPRHKITKRGQNVTFRCDPISEHNRLYWYRQTLGQGPEFLTYFQNEAQLEKSRLLSDRFSAERPKGSFSTLEIQRTEQGDSAMYLCASSLDSRFYEQYFGPGTRLTVT.

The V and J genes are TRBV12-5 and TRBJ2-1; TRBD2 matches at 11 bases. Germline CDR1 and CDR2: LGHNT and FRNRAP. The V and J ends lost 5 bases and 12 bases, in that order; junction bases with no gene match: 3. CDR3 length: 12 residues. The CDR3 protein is CASGHGTSGQFF. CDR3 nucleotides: TGTGCTAGTGGTCATGGGACTAGCGGGCAGTTCTTC.

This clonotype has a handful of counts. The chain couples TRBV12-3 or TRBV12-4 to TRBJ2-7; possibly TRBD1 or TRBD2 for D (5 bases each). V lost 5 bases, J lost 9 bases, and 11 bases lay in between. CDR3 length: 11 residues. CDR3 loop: CASSPGTWQYF. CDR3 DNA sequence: TGTGCCAGCAGTCCCGGGACCTGGCAGTACTTC.

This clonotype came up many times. The CDR3 DNA sequence: TGCGCCAGCAGCTTGGAGGTTCGTGGGCCTAACTATGGCTACACCTTC. Its protein product is CASSLEVRGPNYGYTF. This chain uses TRBV5-1 with TRBJ1-2; D remains ambiguous. This CDR3 has 16 amino acids. CDR1 is SGHRS and CDR2 is YFSETQ in the germline V gene. V lost 0 bases, J lost 0 bases, and 12 bases lay in between.

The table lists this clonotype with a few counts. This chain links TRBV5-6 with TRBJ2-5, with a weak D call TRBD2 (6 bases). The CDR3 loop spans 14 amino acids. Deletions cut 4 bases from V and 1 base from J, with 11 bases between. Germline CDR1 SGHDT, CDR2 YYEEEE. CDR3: CASSPRGFQETQYF. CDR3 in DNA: TGTGCCAGCAGCCCTCGGGGGTTCCAAGAGACCCAGTACTTC. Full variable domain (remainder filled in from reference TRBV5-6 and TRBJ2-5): DAGVTQSPTHLIKTRGQQVTLRCSPKSGHDTVSWYQQALGQGPQFIFQYYEEEERQRGNFPDRFSGHQFPNYSSELNVNALLLGDSALYLCASSPRGFQETQYFGPGTRLLVL.

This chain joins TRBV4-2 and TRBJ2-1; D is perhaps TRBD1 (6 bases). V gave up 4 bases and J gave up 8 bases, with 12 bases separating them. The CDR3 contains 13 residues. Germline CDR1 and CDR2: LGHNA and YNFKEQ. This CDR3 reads CASSPTDSDEQFF. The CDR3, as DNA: TGTGCCAGCAGCCCAACGGACAGCGATGAGCAGTTCTTC.

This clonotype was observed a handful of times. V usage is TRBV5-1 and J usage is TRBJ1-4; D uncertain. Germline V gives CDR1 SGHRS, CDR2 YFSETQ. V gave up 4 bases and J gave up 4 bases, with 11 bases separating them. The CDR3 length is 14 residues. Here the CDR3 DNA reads TGCGCCAGCAGCGTGGGGAACAGTAATGAAAAACTGTTTTTT. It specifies CASSVGNSNEKLFF.

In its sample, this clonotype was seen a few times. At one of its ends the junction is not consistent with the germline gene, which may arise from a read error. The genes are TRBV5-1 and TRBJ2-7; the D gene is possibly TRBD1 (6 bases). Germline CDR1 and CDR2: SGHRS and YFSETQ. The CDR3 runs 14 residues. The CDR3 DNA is TGCGCCAGCAGCTTGGGACAGGTATCCTCCGAGCAGTACTTC. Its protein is CASSLGQVSSEQYF.

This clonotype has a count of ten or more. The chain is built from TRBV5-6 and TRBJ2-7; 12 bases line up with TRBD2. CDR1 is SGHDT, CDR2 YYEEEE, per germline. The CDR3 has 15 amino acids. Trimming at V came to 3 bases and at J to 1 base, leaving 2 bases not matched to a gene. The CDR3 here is CASSSGLAGSYEQYV. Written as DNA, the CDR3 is TGTGCCAGCAGCTCGGGACTAGCGGGTTCCTACGAGCAGTACGTC.

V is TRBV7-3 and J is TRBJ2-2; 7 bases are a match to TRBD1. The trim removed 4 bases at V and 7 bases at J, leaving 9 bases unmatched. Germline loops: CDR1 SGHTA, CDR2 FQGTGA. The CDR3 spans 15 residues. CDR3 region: CASSSLDRSGGELFF. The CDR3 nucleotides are TGTGCCAGCAGCTCCTTGGACAGGTCGGGCGGGGAGCTGTTTTTT.

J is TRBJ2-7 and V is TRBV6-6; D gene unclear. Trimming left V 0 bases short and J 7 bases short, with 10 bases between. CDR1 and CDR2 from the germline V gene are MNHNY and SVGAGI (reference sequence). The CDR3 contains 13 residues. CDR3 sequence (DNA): TGTGCCAGCAGTTACTCTGGACCATATGAGCAGTACGTC. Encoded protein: CASSYSGPYEQYV.

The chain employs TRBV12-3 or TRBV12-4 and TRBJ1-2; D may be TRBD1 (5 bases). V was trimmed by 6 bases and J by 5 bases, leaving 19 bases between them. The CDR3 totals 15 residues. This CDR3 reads CASRPGANPAYGYTF. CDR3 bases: TGTGCCAGCAGGCCCGGGGCCAACCCAGCTTATGGCTACACCTTC.

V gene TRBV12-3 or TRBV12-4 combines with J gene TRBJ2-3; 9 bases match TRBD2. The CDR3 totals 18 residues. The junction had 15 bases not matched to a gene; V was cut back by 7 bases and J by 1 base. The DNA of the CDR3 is TGTGCCAGCATCCCCTTGGGACTAGCCCTCTTGGGCACAGATACGCAGTATTTT. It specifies CASIPLGLALLGTDTQYF.

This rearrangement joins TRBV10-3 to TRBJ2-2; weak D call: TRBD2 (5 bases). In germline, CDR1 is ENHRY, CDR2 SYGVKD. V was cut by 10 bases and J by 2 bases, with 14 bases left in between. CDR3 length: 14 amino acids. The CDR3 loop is CASSGLINTGELFF. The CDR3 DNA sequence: TGTGCCAGCAGCGGTCTTATCAACACCGGGGAGCTGTTTTTT.

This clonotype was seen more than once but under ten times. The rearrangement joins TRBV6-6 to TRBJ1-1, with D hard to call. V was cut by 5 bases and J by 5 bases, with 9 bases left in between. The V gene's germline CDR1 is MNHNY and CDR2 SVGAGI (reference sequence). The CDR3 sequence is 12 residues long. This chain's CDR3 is CASSDRGTEAFF. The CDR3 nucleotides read TGTGCCAGCAGTGATAGAGGGACTGAAGCTTTCTTT.

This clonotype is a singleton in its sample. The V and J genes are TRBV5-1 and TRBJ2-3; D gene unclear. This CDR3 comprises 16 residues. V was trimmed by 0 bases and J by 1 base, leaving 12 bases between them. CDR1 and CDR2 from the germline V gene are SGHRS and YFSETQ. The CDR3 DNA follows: TGCGCCAGCAGCTTGGCCTGGGATATGGGCACAGATACGCAGTATTTT. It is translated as CASSLAWDMGTDTQYF.

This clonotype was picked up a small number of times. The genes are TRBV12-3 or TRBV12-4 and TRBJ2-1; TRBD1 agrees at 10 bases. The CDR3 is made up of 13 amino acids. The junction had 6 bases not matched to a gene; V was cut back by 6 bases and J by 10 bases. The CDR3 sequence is CASSSTGGGEQFF. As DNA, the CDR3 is TGTGCCAGCAGCTCGACAGGGGGCGGCGAGCAGTTCTTC.

In DNA, the CDR3 is TGTGCCAGCAGTGCCGCGGGGGGTCGGAGCTCCTACAATGAGCAGTTCTTC. As protein: CASSAAGGRSSYNEQFF. This chain connects TRBV6-1 to TRBJ2-1; the match to TRBD2 covers 8 bases. From germline, CDR1 is MNHNS and CDR2 SASEGT. The ends lost 4 bases at V and 0 bases at J; junction bases unmatched: 8. The CDR3 length is 17 residues.

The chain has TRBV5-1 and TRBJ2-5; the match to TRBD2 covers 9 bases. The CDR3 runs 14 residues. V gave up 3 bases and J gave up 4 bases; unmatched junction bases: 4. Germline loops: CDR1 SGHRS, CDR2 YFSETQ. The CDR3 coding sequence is TGCGCCAGCAGCTGGGGGACTAGCAGAGAGACCCAGTACTTC. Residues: CASSWGTSRETQYF.

The CDR3 reads CAIRGQVSYNSPLHF. In nucleotides, the CDR3 is TGTGCCATCAGGGGACAGGTGTCGTATAATTCACCCCTCCACTTT. The gene calls are TRBV10-3 and TRBJ1-6, with 8 bases matching TRBD1. Looked up from germline, CDR1 is ENHRY and CDR2 is SYGVKD. There are 15 residues in the CDR3. J was trimmed by 4 bases and V by 6 bases; bases with no gene match: 5.

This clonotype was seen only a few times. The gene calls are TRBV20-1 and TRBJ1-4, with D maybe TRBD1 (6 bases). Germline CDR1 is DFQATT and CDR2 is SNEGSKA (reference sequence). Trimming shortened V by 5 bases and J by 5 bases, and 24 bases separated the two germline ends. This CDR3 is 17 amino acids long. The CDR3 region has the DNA TGCAGTGCTCTACATCCCCACCTAGGGACACCAAATGAAAAACTGTTTTTT. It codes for CSALHPHLGTPNEKLFF.